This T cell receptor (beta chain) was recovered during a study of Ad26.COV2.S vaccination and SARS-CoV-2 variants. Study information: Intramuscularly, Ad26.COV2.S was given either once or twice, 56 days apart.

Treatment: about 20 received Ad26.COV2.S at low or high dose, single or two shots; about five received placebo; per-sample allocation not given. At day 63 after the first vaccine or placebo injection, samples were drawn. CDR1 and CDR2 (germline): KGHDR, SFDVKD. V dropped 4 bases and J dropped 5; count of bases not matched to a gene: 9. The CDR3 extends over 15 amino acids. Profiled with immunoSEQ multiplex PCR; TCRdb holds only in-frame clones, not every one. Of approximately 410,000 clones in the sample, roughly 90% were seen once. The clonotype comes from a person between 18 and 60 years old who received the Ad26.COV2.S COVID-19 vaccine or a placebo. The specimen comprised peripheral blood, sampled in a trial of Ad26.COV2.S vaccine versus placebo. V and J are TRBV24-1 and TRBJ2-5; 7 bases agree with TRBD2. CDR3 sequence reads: CATSDRRDYRETQYF. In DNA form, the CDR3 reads TGTGCCACCAGTGACCGCCGGGACTACAGGGAGACCCAGTACTTC.